This TCR beta chain comes out of a study of T cells in tuberculosis. Overall study: CD1B tetramers identified T cells specific for mycobacterial lipid GMM.

CDR3 length: 10 amino acids. Germline V gene data show CDR1 as DFQATT and CDR2 as SNEGSKA (reference sequence). Trimming took 6 bases from V and 6 from J, leaving 6 bases between them. Sample time point: new active TB diagnosis, blood taken before or within 7 days of starting treatment. Each donor contributed 95,000 or so T cells on average, unsorted. The table came from immunoSEQ multiplex PCR; TCRdb's copy has only in-frame clones and leaves some out. The table includes 30,000 or so clones, about 84% detected once. The clonotype was recovered from an adult with tuberculosis. The gene calls are TRBV20-1 and TRBJ2-1; D unresolved. Sequenced material: PBMCs, taken at tuberculosis diagnosis. The CDR3 region has the DNA TGCAGTGCCGTTAGCAATGAGCAGTTCTTC. Protein product: CSAVSNEQFF.